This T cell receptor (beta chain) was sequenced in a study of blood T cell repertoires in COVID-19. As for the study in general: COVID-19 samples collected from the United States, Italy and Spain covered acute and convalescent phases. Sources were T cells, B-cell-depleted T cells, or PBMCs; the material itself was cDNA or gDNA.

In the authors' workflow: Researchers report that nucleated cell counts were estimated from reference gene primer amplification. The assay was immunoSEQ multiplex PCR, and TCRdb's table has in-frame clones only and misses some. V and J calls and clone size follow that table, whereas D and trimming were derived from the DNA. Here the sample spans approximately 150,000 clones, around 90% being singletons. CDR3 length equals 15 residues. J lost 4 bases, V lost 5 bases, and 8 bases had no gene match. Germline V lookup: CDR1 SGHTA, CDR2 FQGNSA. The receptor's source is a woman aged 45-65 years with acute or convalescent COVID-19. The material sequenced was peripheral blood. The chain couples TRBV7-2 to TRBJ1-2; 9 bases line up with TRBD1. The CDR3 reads CASSIPGQGGYGYTF. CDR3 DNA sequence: TGTGCCAGCAGCATCCCGGGACAGGGCGGCTATGGCTACACCTTC.